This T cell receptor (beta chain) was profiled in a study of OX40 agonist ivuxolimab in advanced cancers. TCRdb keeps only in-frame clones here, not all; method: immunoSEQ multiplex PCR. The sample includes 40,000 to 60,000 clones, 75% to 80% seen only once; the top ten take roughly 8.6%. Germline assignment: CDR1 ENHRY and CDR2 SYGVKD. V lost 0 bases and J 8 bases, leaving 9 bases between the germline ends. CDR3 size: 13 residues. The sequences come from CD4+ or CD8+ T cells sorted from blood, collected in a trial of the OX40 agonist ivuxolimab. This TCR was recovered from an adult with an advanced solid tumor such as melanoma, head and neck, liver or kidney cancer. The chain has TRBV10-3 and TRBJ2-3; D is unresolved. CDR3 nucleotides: TGTGCCATCAGTGAGTCGGAGCAAGGTACGCAGTATTTT. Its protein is CAISESEQGTQYF.